These 6 T cell receptor beta chains originate from one sample sequenced in a study of cytomegalovirus exposure and HLA in healthy donors. PCR amplification relied on 60 Vbeta primers (plus 13 Jbeta primers). Using immunoSEQ multiplex PCR, the repertoire was profiled, and TCRdb retains in-frame clones only, with some absent. The data hold more than 95,000 clones, with just under 75% observed a single time. The sample taken for sequencing was PBMCs. The source is a man aged 55-75 years in good health and CMV-seropositive.

The V gene is TRBV18, the J gene TRBJ2-3; 10 bases align to TRBD2. CDR3 length: 15 residues. V gave up 3 bases and J gave up 2 bases; unmatched junction bases: 2. Germline V gene lookup returns CDR1 KGHSH and CDR2 LQKENI. CDR3 region: CASSPLAGATDTQYF. CDR3 bases: TGTGCCAGCTCACCCCTAGCGGGGGCCACAGATACGCAGTATTTT.

This chain connects TRBV4-1 to TRBJ1-4; the D gene is possibly TRBD1 (6 bases). Germline V gene lookup returns CDR1 MGHRA and CDR2 YSYEKL. This CDR3 has 16 amino acids. V was trimmed by 4 bases and J by 5 bases, leaving 17 bases between them. The CDR3 DNA reads as TGCGCCAGCAGCCCGCTTAGGACAGTGGGAAATGAAAAACTGTTTTTT. It is translated as CASSPLRTVGNEKLFF.

In its sample, this clone was seen once. The CDR3 region is CASKRQGARTGELFF. The CDR3, as DNA: TGTGCCAGCAAACGACAGGGGGCGCGAACCGGGGAGCTGTTTTTT. This chain joins TRBV6-5 and TRBJ2-2; 10 nucleotides line up with TRBD1. In germline, CDR1 is MNHEY, CDR2 SVGAGI. The ends lost 7 bases at V and 5 bases at J; junction bases unmatched: 7. The CDR3 has 15 amino acids.

V is TRBV27 and J is TRBJ2-7, with D possibly TRBD2 on 5 matching bases. This CDR3 comprises 15 residues. The V gene lost 6 bases and the J gene lost 0 bases, with 15 bases spanning the gap. CDR1 is MNHEY and CDR2 is SMNVEV in the germline V gene (reference sequence). The CDR3: CASRPSRGGSYEQYF. In DNA, the CDR3 is TGTGCCAGCAGACCTAGCCGTGGAGGCTCCTACGAGCAGTACTTC.

V usage is TRBV6-1 and J usage is TRBJ2-2; TRBD2 is a possible D gene (6 bases). This CDR3 comprises 15 residues. Germline CDR1 reads MNHNS; CDR2 reads SASEGT. The V and J ends lost 7 bases and 6 bases respectively, with 18 bases between them. The CDR3 coding sequence is TGTGCCAGCACCCCGGGACTGTGGGGATCCGGGGAGCTGTTTTTT. This codes for CASTPGLWGSGELFF.

The CDR3 sequence: CASSPLSRGAQETQYF. CDR3 bases: TGCGCCAGCAGCCCCCTCTCGCGGGGGGCGCAAGAGACCCAGTACTTC. The V call is TRBV5-1, the J call TRBJ2-5, with 8 bases identical to TRBD2. CDR3 length: 16 amino acids. The V gene end was trimmed by 4 bases and the J gene end by 2 bases; junction bases not matched to a gene: 10. The germline CDR1 and CDR2 sequences are SGHRS and YFSETQ.